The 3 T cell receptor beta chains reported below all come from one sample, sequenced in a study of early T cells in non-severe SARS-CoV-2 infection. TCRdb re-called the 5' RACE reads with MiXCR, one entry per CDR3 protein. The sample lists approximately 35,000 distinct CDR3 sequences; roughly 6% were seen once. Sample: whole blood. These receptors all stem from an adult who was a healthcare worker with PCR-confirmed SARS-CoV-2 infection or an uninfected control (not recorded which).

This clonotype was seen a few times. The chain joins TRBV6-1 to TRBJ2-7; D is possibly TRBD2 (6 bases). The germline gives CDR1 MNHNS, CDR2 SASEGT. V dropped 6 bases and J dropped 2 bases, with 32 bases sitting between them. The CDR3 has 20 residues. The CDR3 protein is CASRPGAAKPGLLRPYEQYV. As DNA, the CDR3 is TGTGCCAGCAGGCCGGGTGCCGCAAAACCGGGACTCCTTCGTCCCTACGAGCAGTACGTC.

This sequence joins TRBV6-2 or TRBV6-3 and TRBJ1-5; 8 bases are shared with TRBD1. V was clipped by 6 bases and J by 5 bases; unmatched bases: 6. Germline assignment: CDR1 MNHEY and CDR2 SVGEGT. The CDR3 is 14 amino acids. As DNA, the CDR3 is TGTGCCAGCAGGAGGACAGGGTTCTATCAGCCCCAGCATTTT. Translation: CASRRTGFYQPQHF.

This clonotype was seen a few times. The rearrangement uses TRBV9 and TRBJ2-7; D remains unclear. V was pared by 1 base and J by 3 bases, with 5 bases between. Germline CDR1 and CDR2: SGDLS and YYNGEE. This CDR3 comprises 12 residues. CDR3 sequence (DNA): TGTGCCAGCAGCGTAAAGGGCTACGAGCAGTACGTC. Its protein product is CASSVKGYEQYV.